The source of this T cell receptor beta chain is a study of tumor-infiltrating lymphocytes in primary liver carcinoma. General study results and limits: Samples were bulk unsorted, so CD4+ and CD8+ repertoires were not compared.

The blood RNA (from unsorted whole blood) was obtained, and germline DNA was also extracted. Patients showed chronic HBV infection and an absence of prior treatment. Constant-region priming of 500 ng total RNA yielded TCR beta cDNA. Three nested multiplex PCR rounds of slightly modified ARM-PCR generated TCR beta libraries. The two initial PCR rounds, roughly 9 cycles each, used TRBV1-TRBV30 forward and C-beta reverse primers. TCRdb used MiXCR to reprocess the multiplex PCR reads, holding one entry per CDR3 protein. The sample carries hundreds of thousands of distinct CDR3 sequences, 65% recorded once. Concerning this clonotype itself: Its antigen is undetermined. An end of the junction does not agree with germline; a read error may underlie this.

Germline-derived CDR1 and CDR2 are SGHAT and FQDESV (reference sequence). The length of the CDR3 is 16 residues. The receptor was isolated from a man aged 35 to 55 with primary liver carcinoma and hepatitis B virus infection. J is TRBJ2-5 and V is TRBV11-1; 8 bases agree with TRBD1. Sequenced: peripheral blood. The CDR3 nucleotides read TGTGCCAACAGCCTCGGGACAGGAGGGGGCAAGGAGATCCAGTACTTC. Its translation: CANSLGTGGGKEIQYF.